This TCR beta chain was found in a study of cytomegalovirus exposure and HLA in healthy donors. General study results and limits: Investigators reported approximately 170 TCR beta chains as tied to cytomegalovirus.

Some clones are missing from TCRdb's copy, which holds only in-frame ones; the method was immunoSEQ multiplex PCR. In the table there are 300,000 to 450,000 clones, roughly 90% of which are singletons. A word on this clone: What it recognizes is unknown.

The ends lost 2 bases at V and 7 bases at J; junction bases unmatched: 8. The CDR3 loop spans 15 amino acids. CDR1 is MNHNS, CDR2 SASEGT, per germline. This sequence joins TRBV6-1 and TRBJ1-2; 9 positions agree with TRBD1. Sequences were obtained from PBMCs. This TCR came from a woman younger than 30 in good health and CMV-seronegative. CDR3 amino acids: CASSEMEGQGSGYTF. As DNA, the CDR3 is TGTGCCAGCAGTGAAATGGAGGGACAGGGATCTGGCTACACCTTC.